This T cell receptor (beta chain) appears in the sequencing data of a study of a mutant IDH1 vaccine in newly diagnosed glioma. Study-wide background: Most had both radiotherapy and temozolomide beforehand; others had only one.

V lost 2 bases to trimming and J lost 0 bases, with 7 bases between them. Germline CDR1 reads SQVTM; CDR2 reads ANQGSEA. There are 13 residues in the CDR3. Generated by immunoSEQ multiplex PCR, the TCRdb table keeps only in-frame clones and is missing some. The sample records tens of thousands of clones, under 90% being singletons. Time point described: baseline, week 1 (first vaccination visit). Regarding treatment: pre-vaccination baseline after standard-of-care therapy. Diagnosis in the donors showed new WHO grade 3 or 4 astrocytomas that were IDH1-mutant and ATRX-lost. A word on this clone: No antigen is known for it.

General study findings and limits: Changes in top peripheral clonotypes did not appear linked to pseudoprogression. Vaccine-induced responses were seen in under 95% of patients, spanning several MHC alleles.

This specimen was PBMCs, taken from a glioma patient treated with radiotherapy, temozolomide or both. This sequence joins TRBV29-1 and TRBJ1-1; D not certain. The sequence was collected from a woman between 50 and 59 years old with glioma. CDR3 region: CSVELSMNTEAFF. CDR3 bases: TGCAGCGTTGAACTATCCATGAACACTGAAGCTTTCTTT.